Listed here is a single T cell receptor (beta chain). The antigen remains undetermined. The data derive from a study of CD4 T cells in relation to SARS-CoV-2 and coronaviruses. Study background: The negative reference was HIV-1 Nef peptide pool or peptide-free culture.

Assay: immunoSEQ multiplex PCR; the TCRdb copy retains only in-frame clones and omits some. The repertoire holds 20,000 to 25,000 clones, with over 65% as singletons. Germline CDR1 LGHDT, CDR2 YNNKEL (reference sequence). The CDR3 has 14 amino acids. Trimming left V 3 bases short and J 5 bases short, with 13 bases between. Before the COVID-19 pandemic, during about 2011-2018, CD4+ T cells were taken from unexposed donors. Isolation of CD4+ T cells took place after about 9 days in culture. Unexposed-donor CD4+ T cells were probed with SARS-CoV-2 S/N and four cold-coronavirus spikes, cells permitting. The chain joins TRBV3-1 (or the pseudogene TRBV3-2) to TRBJ1-1; maybe TRBD1 (6 bases). This clonotype originated in a human donor in good health. Sequenced material: CD4+ T cells from PBMCs, cultured in vitro. In DNA form, the CDR3 reads TGTGCCAGCAGCCAGTCAGGGGCCGGGACTGAAGCTTTCTTT. It codes for CASSQSGAGTEAFF.